This T cell receptor (beta chain) was retrieved from a study of tumor-infiltrating lymphocytes in localized non-small cell lung cancer (dated by TCRdb to about 2021). The study in broad terms: The cohort covered several histologies, both smokers and never-smokers, and patients whose samples were collected after neoadjuvant chemotherapy. The same patients underwent several integrated assays, with TCR sequencing performed together with flow cytometry, multiplex immunofluorescence, RNA-seq, exome sequencing and proteomics. For under 60 patients, immunoSEQ T-cell fraction was compared between paired tumor and uninvolved lung. The overall ICON cohort comprised over 140 surgical patients with localized non-small cell lung cancer whose tumors were resected. Each patient contributed resected tumor tissue and uninvolved lung tissue from the same patient, described as non-adjacent to the tumor.

The T-cell fraction in tumor and uninvolved lung tissue was obtained from TCR sequencing using the immunoSEQ assay. In the original analysis: For survival analysis, patients were split into high (upper tertile) and low (lower two tertiles) T-cell fraction groups and compared by log-rank test. Paired tumor versus uninvolved lung differences in T-cell fraction were tested with a signed-rank test. TCRdb holds this immuneACCESS table with in-frame rearrangements only. Some clones are missing; in checked studies, unresolved V genes explain under half, and the rest has no known cause. D and trimming were read from the DNA, whereas the V and J calls and clone size are those reported in that table. The sample data list 12,000 or so clones, and about 80% of these were observed just once. The ten biggest clones cover about a sixth of the sample. Beyond this particular receptor, the publication reports: Consistent with immunofluorescence CD3 counts, TCRbeta sequencing supported greater T cell infiltration in tumors than in uninvolved lung tissue. Because different pieces of the same tissue were used for different assays, technical variation could not be separated from intratumor heterogeneity. Assay coverage differed among patients according to how much tissue was available, so only a subset of the cohort had TCR sequencing. TCR-derived T-cell fraction did not differ between the flow cytometry-defined immunotypes IM1 (good prognosis) and IM2 (poor prognosis).

ICON enrollment began in early 2016, and the last patient was enrolled in 2018. A subcohort of 70 to 85 patients provided fresh tumor and matched uninvolved tissue for in-depth immune analyses, with TCR sequencing among those analyses. DNA isolated from bulk tissue, without cell sorting, was used for TCR sequencing. From its cysteine to its phenylalanine, the CDR3 spans 17 amino acids. CDR3 DNA is the only sequence kept; it has 51 bases, read in frame from the first base. From the germline V gene, CDR1 is SGHVS and CDR2 is FNYEAQ. Trimming removed 2 bases from V and 0 bases from J; the gene matches leave 6 bases unexplained. Worth noting for this clone: It lacks a known antigen. Base-call qualities are not available, and no considerably larger clone is one nucleotide away.

This sequence uses TRBV7-6 and TRBJ1-1, and 10 junction bases match TRBD1. The TCR sequence derives from a human donor with non-small cell lung cancer. The sequencing sample was made of uninvolved lung tissue not adjacent to the tumor. The encoded CDR3 is CASSLRAGTGVNTEAFF. The DNA sequence is TGTGCCAGCAGCTTAAGGGCCGGGACAGGGGTGAACACTGAAGCTTTCTTT.